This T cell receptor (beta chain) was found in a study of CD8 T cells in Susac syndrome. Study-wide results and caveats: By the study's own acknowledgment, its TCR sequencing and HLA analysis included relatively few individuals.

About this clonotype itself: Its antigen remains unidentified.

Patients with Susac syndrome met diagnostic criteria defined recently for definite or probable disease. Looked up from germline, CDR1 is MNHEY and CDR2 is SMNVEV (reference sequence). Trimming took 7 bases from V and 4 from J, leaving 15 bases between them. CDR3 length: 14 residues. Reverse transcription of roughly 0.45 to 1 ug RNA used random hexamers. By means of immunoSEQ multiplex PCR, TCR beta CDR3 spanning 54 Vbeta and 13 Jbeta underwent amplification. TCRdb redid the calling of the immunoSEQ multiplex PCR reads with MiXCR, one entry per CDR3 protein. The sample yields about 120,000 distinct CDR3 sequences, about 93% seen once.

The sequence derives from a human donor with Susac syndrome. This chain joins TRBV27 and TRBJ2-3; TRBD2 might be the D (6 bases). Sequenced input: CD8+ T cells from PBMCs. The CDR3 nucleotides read TGTGCCAGCACTACCCAACGCGGGGCAGATACGCAGTATTTT. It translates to CASTTQRGADTQYF.